This entry lists 2 T cell receptor beta chains sequenced from one sample in a study of T cell responses to AZD1222 COVID-19 vaccine. The data were produced by immunoSEQ multiplex PCR, yet TCRdb's version contains in-frame clones alone and is incomplete. The sample has about 150,000 clones, roughly 93% seen once; the top ten hold 1.5% to 2.5%. The sequenced sample was peripheral blood, obtained 28 days after the second AZD1222 dose. The receptor set was obtained from an adult who received the AZD1222 COVID-19 vaccine.

The chain combines TRBV30 with TRBJ1-1; D possibly corresponds to TRBD1 (6 bases). The germline CDR1 and CDR2 sequences are GTSNPN and SVGIG (reference sequence). V lost 4 bases, J lost 3 bases, and 15 bases lay in between. The CDR3 length is 14 residues. Written as DNA, the CDR3 is TGTGCCTGGAAAAGAGGCAGGACAGACACTGAAGCTTTCTTT. Translated, it gives CAWKRGRTDTEAFF.

The CDR3 protein is CASSYFVDTEAFF. The DNA of the CDR3 is TGTGCCAGCAGTTACTTCGTGGACACTGAAGCTTTCTTT. The chain has TRBV6-5 and TRBJ1-1; no firm D call. The germline V and J ends were trimmed by 1 base and 3 bases, with 6 bases remaining between them. Germline CDR1 is MNHEY and CDR2 is SVGAGI. The CDR3 covers 13 residues.